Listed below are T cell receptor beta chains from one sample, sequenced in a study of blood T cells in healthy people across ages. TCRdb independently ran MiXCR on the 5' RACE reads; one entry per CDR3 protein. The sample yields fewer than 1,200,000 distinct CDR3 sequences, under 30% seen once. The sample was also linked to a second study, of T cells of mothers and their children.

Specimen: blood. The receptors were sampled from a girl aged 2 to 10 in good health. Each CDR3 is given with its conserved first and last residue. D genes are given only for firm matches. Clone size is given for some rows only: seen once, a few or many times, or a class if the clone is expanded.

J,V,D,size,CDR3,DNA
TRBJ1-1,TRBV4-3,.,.,CASSQDPGAEAFF,TGCGCCAGCAGCCAAGATCCGGGGGCTGAAGCTTTCTTT
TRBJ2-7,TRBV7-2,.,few,CASSLSRDAGFEQYF,TGTGCCAGCAGCTTAAGTCGGGACGCGGGGTTCGAGCAGTACTTC
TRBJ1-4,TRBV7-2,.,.,CASNHPPGAGEKLFF,TGTGCCAGCAACCATCCTCCGGGGGCGGGGGAAAAACTGTTTTTT
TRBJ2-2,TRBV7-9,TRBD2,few,CASSQRPGLASSGELFF,TGTGCCAGCAGCCAGAGACCGGGACTAGCCTCCTCCGGGGAGCTGTTTTTT
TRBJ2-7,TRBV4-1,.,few,CASSQGGVEQYF,TGCGCCAGCAGCCAAGGGGGTGTCGAGCAGTACTTC
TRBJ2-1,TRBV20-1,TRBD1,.,CSARDRGFTYNEQFF,TGCAGTGCTAGAGACAGGGGGTTCACCTACAATGAGCAGTTCTTC
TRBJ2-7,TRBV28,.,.,CASSPTGHAAYEQYF,TGTGCCAGCAGTCCAACCGGACATGCCGCCTACGAGCAGTACTTC
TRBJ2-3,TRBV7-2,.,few,CASSSLRLTDTQYF,TGTGCCAGCAGCTCCTTACGACTCACAGATACGCAGTATTTT
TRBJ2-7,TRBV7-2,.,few,CASSFLALSSYEQYF,TGTGCCAGCAGCTTCCTAGCGCTGAGCTCCTACGAGCAGTACTTC
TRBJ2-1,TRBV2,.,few,CASRGSGGVYNEQFF,TGTGCCAGCAGGGGTTCGGGCGGAGTCTACAATGAGCAGTTCTTC
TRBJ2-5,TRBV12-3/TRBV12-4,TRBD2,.,CASSLWLAGITETQYF,TGTGCCAGCAGTTTATGGCTAGCGGGAATCACAGAGACCCAGTACTTC
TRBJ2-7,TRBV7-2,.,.,CASRPTPRVEQYF,TGTGCCAGCAGACCCACGCCCCGGGTTGAGCAGTACTTC
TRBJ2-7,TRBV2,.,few,CASSAIQEQYF,TGTGCCAGCAGCGCCATTCAGGAGCAGTACTTC
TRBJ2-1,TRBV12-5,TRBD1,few,CASVTGMDLSNYNEQFF,TGTGCTAGTGTGACAGGGATGGACTTGAGCAATTACAATGAGCAGTTCTTC
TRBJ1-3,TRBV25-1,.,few,CASSEFYLGPTISGNTIYF,TGTGCCAGCAGTGAATTTTACCTGGGACCGACGATCTCTGGAAACACCATATATTTT
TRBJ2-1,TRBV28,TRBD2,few,CASLDRAVRGREFF,TGTGCCAGCCTAGATAGAGCGGTCCGCGGGAGAGAGTTCTTC
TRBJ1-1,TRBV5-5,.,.,CASSLERGGNTEAFF,TGTGCCAGCAGCTTGGAGAGGGGTGGGAACACTGAAGCTTTCTTT
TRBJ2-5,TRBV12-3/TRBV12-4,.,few,CANGRTRRPVCGTQYF,TGTGCCAACGGTAGGACCCGACGTCCCGTTTGCGGGACCCAGTACTTC
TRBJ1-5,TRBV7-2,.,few,CASSLNRAQPQHF,TGTGCCAGCAGCTTAAACAGGGCTCAGCCCCAGCATTTT
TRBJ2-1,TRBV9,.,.,CASSVVGGGGEQFF,TGTGCCAGCAGCGTAGTTGGTGGTGGTGGTGAGCAGTTCTTC
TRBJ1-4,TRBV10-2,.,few,CASADRLEKLFF,TGCGCCAGCGCGGACCGGCTTGAAAAACTGTTTTTT
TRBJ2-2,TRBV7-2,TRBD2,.,CASSLGWGGDTGELFF,TGTGCCAGCAGCTTAGGTTGGGGGGGTGACACCGGGGAGCTGTTTTTT
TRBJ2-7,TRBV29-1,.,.,CSVVWGFNEQYF,TGCAGCGTTGTCTGGGGGTTCAACGAGCAGTACTTC
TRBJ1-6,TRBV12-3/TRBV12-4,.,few,CASSFNRPDRSLHF,TGTGCCAGCAGTTTTAACCGCCCGGATCGGTCCCTCCACTTT
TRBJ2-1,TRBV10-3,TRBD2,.,CAIGPSGSANEQFF,TGTGCCATCGGACCTAGCGGGAGTGCGAATGAGCAGTTCTTC
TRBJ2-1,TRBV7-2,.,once,CASSFNLVEQFF,TGTGCCAGCAGCTTCAATCTCGTTGAGCAGTTCTTC
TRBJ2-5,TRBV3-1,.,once,CASIQRGLRETQYF,TGTGCCAGCATCCAAAGGGGACTGCGGGAGACCCAGTACTTC
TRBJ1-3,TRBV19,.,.,CAAGQIRNTIYF,TGTGCCGCCGGGCAGATAAGAAACACCATATATTTT
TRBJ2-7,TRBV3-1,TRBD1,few,CASSQPLQGLAYEQYF,TGTGCCAGCAGCCAACCCCTACAGGGGTTGGCCTACGAGCAGTACTTC
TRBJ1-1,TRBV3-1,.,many,CASSQGVNTEAFF,TGTGCCAGCAGCCAGGGGGTGAACACTGAAGCTTTCTTT
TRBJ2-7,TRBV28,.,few,CASSVRFQGSEQYF,TGTGCCAGCAGTGTACGCTTCCAGGGTTCCGAGCAGTACTTC
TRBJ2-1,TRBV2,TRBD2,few,CASTASGGPPVRSYNEQFF,TGTGCCAGCACTGCAAGCGGGGGCCCACCCGTCCGCTCCTACAATGAGCAGTTCTTC